The rows below give T cell receptor beta chains drawn from one sample of a study of response to subunit inactivated influenza vaccine. MiXCR, applied by TCRdb to the RT-PCR reads, yields one record per CDR3 protein. The data hold about 650,000 distinct CDR3 sequences, with approximately 14% observed a single time. The starting material was PBMCs from blood, obtained 11 to 12 days after vaccination. The receptors here all came from a man aged 50-60 years who received an inactivated influenza vaccine. Both conserved end residues are part of each CDR3. A D gene is named only where the DNA matches it firmly. The size entry is marked missing in some rows and otherwise reads once, few, many or a size class.

j_call | v_call | d_call | clone_size | cdr3_nt | cdr3_aa
TRBJ2-2 | TRBV6-5 | NA | NA | TGTGCCAGCAGTTATTGGGAGTTCGCCGGGGAGCTGTTTTTT | CASSYWEFAGELFF
TRBJ1-5 | TRBV6-2/TRBV6-3 | NA | few | TGTGCCAGCGACGACACCCTCAATCAGCCCCAGCATTTT | CASDDTLNQPQHF
TRBJ2-4 | TRBV7-6 | TRBD2 | NA | TGTGCCAGCAGCCCTGGAGAGGACTATAGTAGCGGGAGGGGCTTC | CASSPGEDYSSGRGF
TRBJ1-6 | TRBV6-1 | NA | few | TGTGCCAGCAGTGAGCGAAGAACGCCCCTCCACTTT | CASSERRTPLHF
TRBJ2-5 | TRBV24-1 | TRBD2 | few | TGTGCCACCACATCTAGCGGGGAAGAGACCCAGTACTTC | CATTSSGEETQYF
TRBJ2-1 | TRBV20-1 | NA | few | TGCAGTGCTAGAGGGGCCGGGGGTGAGCAGTTCTTC | CSARGAGGEQFF
TRBJ2-5 | TRBV3-1 | NA | few | TGTGCCAGCAGCCAAGTCCATTCCGGGAGAGAGACCCAGTACTTC | CASSQVHSGRETQYF
TRBJ2-5 | TRBV18 | NA | few | TGTGCCAGCTCACCCCGCTACCAAGAGACCCAGTACTTC | CASSPRYQETQYF
TRBJ2-5 | TRBV11-2 | NA | few | TGTGCCAGCAGCTTAACTTTGAGCGTGAGGCAAGAGACCCAGTACTTC | CASSLTLSVRQETQYF
TRBJ2-7 | TRBV10-3 | NA | NA | TGTGCCATCAGGGCCCCTGGAGACGAGCAGTACTTC | CAIRAPGDEQYF
TRBJ1-1 | TRBV6-1 | NA | NA | TGTGCCAGCACGGGTTTTTTTGGGAACACTGAAGCTTTCTTT | CASTGFFGNTEAFF
TRBJ2-7 | TRBV6-5 | NA | NA | TGTGCCAGCAGTTATGGGGGGAGCCCTTCCTACGAGCAGTACTTC | CASSYGGSPSYEQYF
TRBJ2-5 | TRBV2 | NA | once | TGTGCCAGCAGTGAAGGAGGCGTGAAGACCCAGTACTTC | CASSEGGVKTQYF
TRBJ2-3 | TRBV12-3/TRBV12-4 | NA | NA | TGTGCCAGCAGTTGGGAGTCGATCCCAGATACGCAGTATTTT | CASSWESIPDTQYF
TRBJ2-5 | TRBV20-1 | TRBD2 | NA | TGCAGTGCTAGGGATCTAGCGGGGGGGATCGAGACCCAGTACTTC | CSARDLAGGIETQYF
TRBJ2-1 | TRBV19 | NA | NA | TGTGCCAGTACGAGACTTGCGAGCTCCTACAATGAGCAGTTCTTC | CASTRLASSYNEQFF
TRBJ2-7 | TRBV6-2/TRBV6-3 | TRBD2 | few | TGTGCCAGCAGTTTACCCCCCCCCAGCGGGGGGGCCTACGAGCAGTACTTC | CASSLPPPSGGAYEQYF
TRBJ2-1 | TRBV18 | NA | many | TGTGCCAGCTCACCTAAGGGCGGGGAAGGGGCCTACAATGAGCAGTTCTTC | CASSPKGGEGAYNEQFF
TRBJ2-3 | TRBV20-1 | TRBD1 | many | TGCAGTGCTAGTGGGGGACAGGGGACTACAGATACGCAGTATTTT | CSASGGQGTTDTQYF
TRBJ2-1 | TRBV27 | NA | NA | TGTGCCAGCAGTAGGGGGACCCGGAACAATGAGCAGTTCTTC | CASSRGTRNNEQFF
TRBJ2-4 | TRBV16 | NA | NA | TGTGCCAGCAGCCAAGGGAGAGCCAAAAACATTCAGTACTTC | CASSQGRAKNIQYF
TRBJ2-7 | TRBV12-3/TRBV12-4 | NA | few | TGTGCCAGCAGTTTAGTGAAGGGTTCCTACGAGCAGTACTTC | CASSLVKGSYEQYF
TRBJ2-6 | TRBV5-1 | NA | NA | TGCGCCAGCAGCTTGCGGGGAGACGGGGCCAACGTCCTGACTTTC | CASSLRGDGANVLTF
TRBJ2-5 | TRBV11-1 | NA | few | TGTGCCAGCAGCTTACCTCGGAGTTCGGGGCCGGGGTACCAAGAGACCCAGTACTTC | CASSLPRSSGPGYQETQYF
TRBJ2-1 | TRBV20-1 | NA | NA | TGCAGTGCTACAGCATACAATGAGCAGTTCTTC | CSATAYNEQFF
TRBJ2-5 | TRBV6-6 | NA | few | TGTGCCAGCTGGGGATCGGGGACCCAGTACTTC | CASWGSGTQYF
TRBJ1-1 | TRBV12-3/TRBV12-4 | NA | few | TGTGCCAGCAGTTTCCAGGGAAGGGGCACTGAAGCTTTCTTT | CASSFQGRGTEAFF
TRBJ2-7 | TRBV28 | NA | few | TGTGCCAGCAGCCAAACGAGGGGTTACGAGCAGTACTTC | CASSQTRGYEQYF
TRBJ2-7 | TRBV4-2 | TRBD2 | NA | TGTGCCAGCAGCCCCGGGACTAGCAGGAACTACGAGCAGTACTTC | CASSPGTSRNYEQYF
TRBJ2-7 | TRBV30 | TRBD1 | few | TGTGCCTGGAGTACAGGGGGATTCTACGAGCAGTACTTC | CAWSTGGFYEQYF
TRBJ2-1 | TRBV29-1 | TRBD1 | NA | TGCAGCGTTGAAGGGGACAGCTATGAGCAGTTCTTC | CSVEGDSYEQFF
TRBJ2-7 | TRBV28 | NA | many | TGTGCCAGCAGTCCAGGACTGTCCTTCTCCTACGAGCAGTACTTC | CASSPGLSFSYEQYF
TRBJ1-5 | TRBV20-1 | NA | NA | TGCAGTGCTAGTGGCGGCAGGTCCCTCAATCAGCCCCAGCATTTT | CSASGGRSLNQPQHF
TRBJ2-1 | TRBV10-3 | NA | NA | TGTGCCATCAGTGAGACTGAAGTTGAGCAGTTCTTC | CAISETEVEQFF
TRBJ2-7 | TRBV2 | NA | NA | TGTGCCAGCATGCTAGGGGTAGACGAGCAGTACTTC | CASMLGVDEQYF
TRBJ2-7 | TRBV6-5 | NA | NA | TGTGCCAGCAGTAACAGACAGGCCGTAATCTCCTACGAGCAGTACTTC | CASSNRQAVISYEQYF
TRBJ2-7 | TRBV4-2 | NA | NA | TGTGCCAGCAGCCGGCAAGGGAGTGGGGGCTCCTACGAGCAGTACTTC | CASSRQGSGGSYEQYF
TRBJ2-7 | TRBV9 | NA | NA | TGTGCCAGCAGCGTTGGGCCAGGGGGGTACGAGCAGTACTTC | CASSVGPGGYEQYF
TRBJ1-2 | TRBV15 | TRBD1 | NA | TGTGCCACCAGCCGAGTCCCCCCCGACAGGGGTATTGGCTACACCTTC | CATSRVPPDRGIGYTF
TRBJ1-2 | TRBV19 | NA | few | TGTGCCAGTAGTATAGCCGTGTCAGGAACTTATGGCTACACCTTC | CASSIAVSGTYGYTF
TRBJ2-7 | TRBV4-1 | NA | NA | TGCGCCAGCAGCCCACGACCCGGACTGCAAGTCAACGAGCAGTACTTC | CASSPRPGLQVNEQYF
TRBJ2-7 | TRBV5-1 | NA | NA | TGCGCCAGCAGCTCCCTCAGGACAGGAGGGGACGAGCAGTACTTC | CASSSLRTGGDEQYF
TRBJ2-1 | TRBV12-3/TRBV12-4 | TRBD2 | few | TGTGCCAGCAGCCCTAGGGGACTAGCATCTTACAATGAGCAGTTCTTC | CASSPRGLASYNEQFF
TRBJ1-6 | TRBV7-9 | NA | NA | TGTGCCAGCAGCCGTGACACGACGAGGTCACCCCTCCACTTT | CASSRDTTRSPLHF
TRBJ2-7 | TRBV20-1 | TRBD1 | few | TGCAGTGCTAGAGCCAGACAGGGGGTCTACGAGCAGTACTTC | CSARARQGVYEQYF
TRBJ2-6 | TRBV4-3 | NA | few | TGCGCCAGCAGCCAAGATCCCGGAACTGGGGCCAACGTCCTGACTTTC | CASSQDPGTGANVLTF
TRBJ2-7 | TRBV12-3/TRBV12-4 | TRBD2 | few | TGTGCCAGCAGTTTCGGCGGGAGCGTGGAGCAGTACTTC | CASSFGGSVEQYF
TRBJ2-5 | TRBV30 | TRBD2 | few | TGTGCCTGGAGCGCGGGACTAGCGTCGGAGACCCAGTACTTC | CAWSAGLASETQYF
TRBJ2-2 | TRBV18 | TRBD1 | few | TGTGCCAGCTCACCCCAGGGACAGGCAAACACCGGGGAGCTGTTTTTT | CASSPQGQANTGELFF
TRBJ1-4 | TRBV4-3 | TRBD1 | few | TGCGCCAGCAGCCATGAGCAGAGAGGGGGCGGGCGACTGTTTTTT | CASSHEQRGGGRLFF
TRBJ2-1 | TRBV20-1 | TRBD2 | few | TGCAGTGCTAGAGATCTTGCGGGGGGAACCTACAATGAGCAGTTCTTC | CSARDLAGGTYNEQFF
TRBJ1-4 | TRBV11-2 | TRBD1 | few | TGTGCCAGCAGTTCCCGGACAGGGACACGGACTAATGAAAAACTGTTTTTT | CASSSRTGTRTNEKLFF
TRBJ2-1 | TRBV7-9 | NA | once | TGTGCCAGCAGCTTGTCGGAACTCGGGGTGAATGAGCAGTTCTTC | CASSLSELGVNEQFF
TRBJ2-1 | TRBV28 | NA | few | TGTGCCAGCAGTTTCGGCGGGCTAGAGGGTGAGCAGTTCTTC | CASSFGGLEGEQFF